This T cell receptor beta chain was profiled in a study of T cells in Graves' hyperthyroidism and ophthalmopathy. This clonotype was seen many times. The antigen is not known. Findings of the study overall: Onset of ophthalmopathy came a median approximately 6 months after the model predicted it. Blood also carried most thyroid clonotypes expanded above 0.001.

TCR beta CDR3 regions were amplified from RNA. HTBI primers were the set used in a first-round RT-PCR of the TCR CDR3. TCRdb called the multiplex PCR reads again in MiXCR, with one record for every CDR3 protein. This repertoire shows over 200,000 distinct CDR3 sequences, more than 12% found once; its top ten account for roughly 13%. Those with hyperthyroidism were 18 to 65 years old, newly diagnosed, and ill for under 2 months. Researchers barred patients who had uncontrolled infection, other autoimmune disease, pregnancy or lactation. CDR1 DFQATT and CDR2 SNEGSKA come from the germline V gene (reference sequence). V was shortened by 7 bases and J by 4 bases, with 19 bases between the two germline ends. The CDR3 sequence is 14 residues long.

The chain is built from TRBV20-1 and TRBJ2-5; perhaps D is TRBD1 or TRBD2 (5 bases each). This TCR derives from a woman between 35 and 50 years old with Graves' hyperthyroidism that later progressed to Graves' ophthalmopathy. Sequencing input: blood. For the CDR3, the DNA is TGCAGTGAGCATCAGGGACCCATTGGAGAGACCCAGTACTTC. Translated: CSEHQGPIGETQYF.